This is a list of T cell receptor beta chains from one sample in a study of T cell responses to AZD1222 COVID-19 vaccine. Measured with immunoSEQ multiplex PCR; TCRdb has only the in-frame clones, and not every one. The sample yields 160,000 or so clones, 90% to 95% seen once. The source was peripheral blood, collected 28 days after the second AZD1222 dose. All receptors come from an adult who received the AZD1222 COVID-19 vaccine. The CDR3 runs from the conserved cysteine through the conserved F or W. A D gene is named only where the DNA matches it firmly. Size tells how often a clone was seen (once, few, many) or the class of an expanded clone, and some rows leave it out.

size	D	V	J	DNA	CDR3
-	TRBD1	TRBV6-6	TRBJ1-2	TGTGCCAGCAGTTACTCCGGACAGGGTAGCTATGGCTACACCTTC	CASSYSGQGSYGYTF
once	-	TRBV5-5	TRBJ2-7	TGTGCCAGCAGCATGAGAGACCGGGACGGTTCCTACGAGCAGTACTTC	CASSMRDRDGSYEQYF
-	-	TRBV6-1	TRBJ1-1	TGTGCCAGCAGTGAGCGGGGTGGAAACACTGAAGCTTTCTTT	CASSERGGNTEAFF
-	TRBD2	TRBV10-3	TRBJ2-1	TGTGCCGCCCACCCGGGGGGGGGCGGGGGAGGGGAGCAGTTCTTC	CAAHPGGGGGGEQFF
once	-	TRBV18	TRBJ1-2	TGTGCCAGCTCACCAATTTCGGGCGCCTGGGGCTACACCTTC	CASSPISGAWGYTF
-	TRBD1	TRBV5-4	TRBJ2-5	TGTGCCAGCAGCACCCCCACAGGGGACCAAGAGACCCAGTACTTC	CASSTPTGDQETQYF
-	-	TRBV4-2	TRBJ1-1	TGTGCCAGCAGCCCAGATGCCCCCCCCGGGGTCACTGAAGCTTTCTTT	CASSPDAPPGVTEAFF
-	-	TRBV5-6	TRBJ1-5	TGTGCCAGCAGCTTGAGTAGCAATCAGCCCCAGCATTTT	CASSLSSNQPQHF
-	-	TRBV10-3	TRBJ1-1	TGTGCCATCAGTGGTTCAATGAACACTGAAGCTTTCTTT	CAISGSMNTEAFF
-	-	TRBV6-5	TRBJ1-1	TGTGCCAGCAGATCGGACGGAATGAACACTGAAGCTTTCTTT	CASRSDGMNTEAFF
-	-	TRBV30	TRBJ2-1	TGTGCCTGGAGTGGGGCGGCCAATGAGCAGTTCTTC	CAWSGAANEQFF
-	-	TRBV5-6	TRBJ2-3	TGTGCCAGCAGCTTGGGGCGGAGGGCGTCTAGCACAGATACGCAGTATTTT	CASSLGRRASSTDTQYF
-	-	TRBV18	TRBJ1-5	TGTGCCAGCGGACAGTACAATCAGCCCCAGCATTTT	CASGQYNQPQHF
-	TRBD1	TRBV27	TRBJ1-2	TGTGCCAGCAGTCGCGGGGACAGGGGAACCCATGGCTACACCTTC	CASSRGDRGTHGYTF
-	-	TRBV9	TRBJ1-2	TGTGCCAGCAGCGTCGACGGGACGGCATATGGCTACACCTTC	CASSVDGTAYGYTF
-	-	TRBV7-6	TRBJ2-2	TGTGCCAGCAGCAAAGGGGGGGAAATGAACACCGGGGAGCTGTTTTTT	CASSKGGEMNTGELFF
-	-	TRBV9	TRBJ1-5	TGTGCCAGCAGCCCTGGACTCAGCAATCAGCCCCAGCATTTT	CASSPGLSNQPQHF
-	-	TRBV18	TRBJ1-1	TGTGCCAGCTCACCACCCGGGACAAACACTGAAGCTTTCTTT	CASSPPGTNTEAFF
-	-	TRBV2	TRBJ1-5	TGTGCCAGCAGTGAGAGGGGGGGCAATCAGCCCCAGCATTTT	CASSERGGNQPQHF
-	-	TRBV24-1	TRBJ2-6	TGTGCCACCAGTGATTTGCCCGGGGACAACTCTGGGGCCAACGTCCTGACTTTC	CATSDLPGDNSGANVLTF
-	-	TRBV4-2	TRBJ1-1	TGTGCCAGCAGCCAGGAGGGTTCGGGGGCGAACACTGAAGCTTTCTTT	CASSQEGSGANTEAFF
-	TRBD2	TRBV2	TRBJ2-1	TGTGCCAGCAAACTAGCGGTTTACAATGAGCAGTTCTTC	CASKLAVYNEQFF
-	-	TRBV9	TRBJ1-3	TGTGCCAGCAGCGTCGGACACACGGAGGATGGAAACACCATATATTTT	CASSVGHTEDGNTIYF
few	TRBD1	TRBV10-3	TRBJ1-2	TGTGCCATCAGTCGACAGGGAATGGACTATGGCTACACCTTC	CAISRQGMDYGYTF
many	TRBD1	TRBV6-5	TRBJ1-2	TGTGCCAGCAGAGACCCGGGACAGTTCTATGGCTACACCTTC	CASRDPGQFYGYTF
-	-	TRBV5-1	TRBJ1-5	TGCGCCAGCAGCTTGGGGACAGGCAATCAGCCCCAGCATTTT	CASSLGTGNQPQHF
-	-	TRBV7-9	TRBJ2-2	TGTGCCAGCAGCTTAGGGTCCGGGGAGCTGTTTTTT	CASSLGSGELFF
-	TRBD1	TRBV19	TRBJ2-7	TGTGCCAGTAGTTCCGGACAGGGGGCGAACGAGCAGTACTTC	CASSSGQGANEQYF
-	-	TRBV7-8	TRBJ1-5	TGTGCCAGCAGCTTAATTGGGATCTATCAGCCCCAGCATTTT	CASSLIGIYQPQHF
-	-	TRBV27	TRBJ2-7	TGTGCCAGCAGCCAGGGATTATACTACGAGCAGTACTTC	CASSQGLYYEQYF
-	-	TRBV19	TRBJ1-1	TGTGCCAGTAGGAGGGAGAACACTGAAGCTTTCTTT	CASRRENTEAFF
-	TRBD2	TRBV5-5	TRBJ2-3	TGTGCCAGCAGCTGGGGATCTAGCGGAACGACAGATACGCAGTATTTT	CASSWGSSGTTDTQYF
-	-	TRBV19	TRBJ2-1	TGTGCCAGTAGTCCTTGGACGACCGGGGATGCGAGGGAGCAGTTCTTC	CASSPWTTGDAREQFF
-	TRBD2	TRBV4-2	TRBJ2-2	TGTGCCAGCAGCCAAGATCTTGCTAGCGGGGGCCGGGATGGGGAGCTGTTTTTT	CASSQDLASGGRDGELFF
-	-	TRBV27	TRBJ1-1	TGTGCCAGCAGTTTATTGTTGAACACTGAAGCTTTCTTT	CASSLLLNTEAFF
-	-	TRBV6-5	TRBJ1-1	TGTGCCAGCACAGTCCCCGGGGCAGTTCAAGCTTTCTTT	CASTVPGAVQAFF
-	-	TRBV10-3	TRBJ1-2	TGTGCCATCGGCCCGGCGGGCGATATCTATGGCTACACCTTC	CAIGPAGDIYGYTF
-	-	TRBV5-5	TRBJ1-3	TGTGCCAGCAGCTTCAGCGGGGCTGGAAACACCATATATTTT	CASSFSGAGNTIYF
-	TRBD2	TRBV18	TRBJ2-3	TGTGCCAGCTCACAGAGGACTAGCGGCACAGATACGCAGTATTTT	CASSQRTSGTDTQYF
-	-	TRBV15	TRBJ1-2	TGTGCCACCAGCAGGTACAGGGACCGCTATGGCTACACCTTC	CATSRYRDRYGYTF
-	-	TRBV30	TRBJ1-5	TGTGCCTGGAGTTATACAGCGTCCCTTCAGCCCCAGCATTTT	CAWSYTASLQPQHF
-	TRBD1	TRBV5-1	TRBJ1-1	TGCGCCAGCAGCTACTGGACAGGGGGCACTGAAGCTTTCTTT	CASSYWTGGTEAFF
-	TRBD2	TRBV10-2	TRBJ2-1	TGCGCCAGCAGTAGGAGCGGGGCTGTTAGTGAGCAGTTCTTC	CASSRSGAVSEQFF
-	TRBD2	TRBV5-1	TRBJ2-3	TGCGCCAGCAGCTTGGAACTAGCGGGGCCCCCAGCAGATACGCAGTATTTT	CASSLELAGPPADTQYF